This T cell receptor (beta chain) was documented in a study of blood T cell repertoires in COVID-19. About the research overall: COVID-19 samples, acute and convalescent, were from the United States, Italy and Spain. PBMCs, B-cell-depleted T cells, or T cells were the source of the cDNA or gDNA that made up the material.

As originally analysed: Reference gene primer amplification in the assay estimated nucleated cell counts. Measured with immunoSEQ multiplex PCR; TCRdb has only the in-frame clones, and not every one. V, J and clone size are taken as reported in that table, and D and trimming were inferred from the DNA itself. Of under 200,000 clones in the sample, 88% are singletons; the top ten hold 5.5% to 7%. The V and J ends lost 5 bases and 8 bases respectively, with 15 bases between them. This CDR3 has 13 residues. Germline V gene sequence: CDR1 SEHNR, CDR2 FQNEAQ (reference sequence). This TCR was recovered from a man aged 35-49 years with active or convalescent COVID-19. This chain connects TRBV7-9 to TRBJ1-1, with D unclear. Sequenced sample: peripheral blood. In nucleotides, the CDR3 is TGTGCCAGCAGCCCGGTATTGTCAGGAGAAGCTTTCTTT. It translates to CASSPVLSGEAFF.